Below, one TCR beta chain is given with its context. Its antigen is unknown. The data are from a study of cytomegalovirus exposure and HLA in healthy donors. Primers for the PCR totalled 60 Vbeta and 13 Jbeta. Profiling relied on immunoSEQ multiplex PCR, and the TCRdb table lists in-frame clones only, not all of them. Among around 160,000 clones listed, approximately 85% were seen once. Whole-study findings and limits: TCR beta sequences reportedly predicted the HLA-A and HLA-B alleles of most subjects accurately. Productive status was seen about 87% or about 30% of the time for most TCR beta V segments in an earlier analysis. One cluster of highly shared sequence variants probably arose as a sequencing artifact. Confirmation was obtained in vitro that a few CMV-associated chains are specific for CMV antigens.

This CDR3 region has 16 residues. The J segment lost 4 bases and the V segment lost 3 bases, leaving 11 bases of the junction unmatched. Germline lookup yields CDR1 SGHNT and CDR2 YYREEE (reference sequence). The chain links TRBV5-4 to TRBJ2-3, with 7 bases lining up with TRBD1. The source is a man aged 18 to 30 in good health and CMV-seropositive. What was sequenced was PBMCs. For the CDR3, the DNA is TGTGCCAGCAGCTCGATACCGACAGGGTACGCAGATACGCAGTATTTT. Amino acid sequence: CASSSIPTGYADTQYF.